This TCR beta chain stems from a study of control samples from healthy donors and cancer patients. Sequenced by immunoSEQ multiplex PCR; TCRdb stores in-frame clones only, minus some. The data contain under 200,000 clones, just over 85% of them seen just once; the ten biggest clones take up 4% to 6%. CDR1 is SGHRS and CDR2 is YFSETQ in the germline V gene. Trimming removed 5 bases at V and 0 bases at J, with 12 bases between. CDR3 length equals 16 residues. The specimen sequenced was blood. This receptor was taken from a woman in her twenties or thirties in good health. The chain links TRBV5-1 to TRBJ2-6, with D maybe TRBD1 (5 bases). The CDR3 loop reads CASSPSTDSGANVLTF. CDR3 DNA sequence: TGCGCCAGCAGTCCCTCGACAGACTCTGGGGCCAACGTCCTGACTTTC.